Following are 25 T cell receptor beta chains from one sample sequenced in a study of cytomegalovirus exposure and HLA in healthy donors. Researchers ran the PCR with 60 Vbeta and 13 Jbeta primers. TCRdb's table, derived via immunoSEQ multiplex PCR, lists solely in-frame clones and lacks some. The repertoire holds around 170,000 clones, around 81% seen once, with approximately 1.5% in the top ten. Sequencing was carried out using PBMCs. The origin of the receptors is a middle-aged man in good health and CMV-seronegative.

This clone showed up just a few times. V gene TRBV5-4 combines with J gene TRBJ1-4; 7 nucleotides match TRBD1. The CDR3 is 15 amino acids. The germline CDR1 and CDR2 sequences are SGHNT and YYREEE (reference sequence). Germline trimming cut 4 bases from V and 4 bases from J; bases unmatched to any gene: 7. DNA for the CDR3: TGTGCCAGCAGCCCAGGGGGTGGGTTTAATGAAAAACTGTTTTTT. Amino acids: CASSPGGGFNEKLFF.

CDR3 residues: CASSLDGTIFSTDTQYF. The CDR3 nucleotides read TGTGCCAGCAGCTTGGACGGGACTATATTTAGCACAGATACGCAGTATTTT. V is TRBV5-4 and J is TRBJ2-3; 7 bases are a match to TRBD2. V gave up 0 bases and J gave up 0 bases; unmatched junction bases: 7. There are 17 residues in the CDR3. Germline V gene lookup returns CDR1 SGHNT and CDR2 YYREEE (reference sequence).

The CDR3 coding sequence is TGTGCCAGCAGCCGGACTAGCGGGGTAGTCGATGAGCAGTTCTTC. Translating gives CASSRTSGVVDEQFF. The chain joins TRBV7-9 to TRBJ2-1, with TRBD2 matching 12 bases. J gave up 8 bases and V 5 bases, and 7 bases lay outside the gene matches. CDR1 is SEHNR and CDR2 is FQNEAQ in the germline V gene (reference sequence). The CDR3 runs 15 residues. The variable domain in full, with the rest retrieved from reference TRBV7-9 and TRBJ2-1, is DTGVSQNPRHKITKRGQNVTFRCDPISEHNRLYWYRQTLGQGPEFLTYFQNEAQLEKSRLLSDRFSAERPKGSFSTLEIQRTEQGDSAMYLCASSRTSGVVDEQFFGPGTRLTVL.

The J gene is TRBJ2-1, the V gene TRBV12-1; the table's TRBD2 call for D was not verified on the DNA. TRBV12-1 is a pseudogene locus. There are 17 residues in the CDR3. DNA for the CDR3: TGTGCCAGCAGCCCCCGGGTAGCGGGAGGATTTTACAATGAGCAGTTCTTC. Its translation is CASSPRVAGGFYNEQFF.

This chain joins TRBV29-1 and TRBJ2-1, with no clear D. In germline, CDR1 is SQVTM, CDR2 ANQGSEA. V was shortened by 5 bases and J by 10 bases, with 21 bases between the two germline ends. The CDR3 is 14 residues long. CDR3 nucleotide sequence: TGCAGCGTTTCGGGTTTTAGTAGGCAAGCGGAGCAGTTCTTC. Translating gives CSVSGFSRQAEQFF.

The chain is built from TRBV2 and TRBJ2-3, with a weak D call TRBD2 (5 bases). The germline CDR1 and CDR2 sequences are SNHLY and FYNNEI. Trimming stripped 7 bases from V and 3 bases from J, with 11 bases between. The CDR3 contains 13 residues. CDR3 nucleotides: TGTGCCAGCACTCCACCGGGGACAGATACGCAGTATTTT. This translates into CASTPPGTDTQYF.

The J gene is TRBJ2-7, the V gene TRBV29-1, with 11 positions matching TRBD2. Germline CDR1 and CDR2: SQVTM and ANQGSEA. V was pared by 8 bases and J by 4 bases, with 7 bases of the junction left unmatched. CDR3 length equals 13 residues. CDR3 DNA sequence: TGCAGCTCGACTAGCGGGAACTCTTACGAGCAGTACTTC. Its protein is CSSTSGNSYEQYF.

The chain joins TRBV9 to TRBJ1-1; a weak D match, TRBD1 (5 bases). V shed 0 bases and J shed 5 bases, with 14 bases lying between them. This CDR3 is built from 15 residues. Germline V gene lookup returns CDR1 SGDLS and CDR2 YYNGEE. CDR3 DNA: TGTGCCAGCAGCGTAGGGGGGGTCGCGGGGACTGAAGCTTTCTTT. Translation: CASSVGGVAGTEAFF. The full variable domain, in which reference TRBV9 and TRBJ1-1 provide the parts outside the CDR3, is DSGVTQTPKHLITATGQRVTLRCSPRSGDLSVYWYQQSLDQGLQFLIQYYNGEERAKGNILERFSAQQFPDLHSELNLSSLELGDSALYFCASSVGGVAGTEAFFGQGTRLTVV.

V and J are TRBV7-6 and TRBJ1-4, with D uncertain. The V gene's germline CDR1 is SGHVS and CDR2 FNYEAQ. V was cut by 2 bases and J by 0 bases, with 4 bases left in between. This CDR3 is 14 amino acids long. In DNA form, the CDR3 reads TGTGCCAGCAGCTTATCCGCAACTAATGAAAAACTGTTTTTT. Translated: CASSLSATNEKLFF.

V and J are TRBV28 and TRBJ2-1; 11 positions match TRBD2. J gave up 6 bases and V 6 bases, and 4 bases lay outside the gene matches. Per the germline V gene, CDR1 is MDHEN and CDR2 is SYDVKM. CDR3 length: 14 residues. DNA of the CDR3: TGTGCCAGCAGCTGGACTAGCGGGCTCAATGAGCAGTTCTTC. It encodes CASSWTSGLNEQFF.

In this sample, this clone turned up once. The chain has TRBV5-4 and TRBJ2-1; TRBD2 matches at 9 bases. The length of the CDR3 is 15 residues. Germline CDR1 reads SGHNT; CDR2 reads YYREEE (reference sequence). The V segment lost 2 bases and the J segment 7 bases; nucleotides outside the gene matches: 7. CDR3 DNA: TGTGCCAGCAGCTTAGGACTAGCGCCAAATAATGAGCAGTTCTTC. Translation: CASSLGLAPNNEQFF. The full variable domain, completed using reference TRBV5-4 and TRBJ2-1, is ETGVTQSPTHLIKTRGQQVTLRCSSQSGHNTVSWYQQALGQGPQFIFQYYREEENGRGNFPPRFSGLQFPNYSSELNVNALELDDSALYLCASSLGLAPNNEQFFGPGTRLTVL.

The chain recombines TRBV5-1 with TRBJ2-3, with TRBD2 matching 14 bases. This CDR3 region has 17 residues. The germline V gene has CDR1 SGHRS and CDR2 YFSETQ. Trimming cost V 4 bases and J 1 base; bases outside gene matches: 5. The CDR3 DNA follows: TGCGCCAGCAGCCCAGGGACTAGCGGGAGAGGCACAGATACGCAGTATTTT. Amino acids: CASSPGTSGRGTDTQYF.

The genes are TRBV28 and TRBJ2-7, with TRBD1 matching 8 bases. Germline V CDR1 and CDR2: MDHEN, SYDVKM. The CDR3 contains 15 residues. Trimming took 4 bases from V and 0 from J; bases not matched to a gene: 5. The CDR3 region has the DNA TGTGCCAGCAGTTACCCGGACAGGGTCTCCTACGAGCAGTACTTC. Amino acids: CASSYPDRVSYEQYF.

This chain uses TRBV30 with TRBJ2-5, with D hard to call. Trimming stripped 4 bases from V and 4 bases from J, with 7 bases between. This CDR3 region has 11 residues. Germline-derived CDR1 and CDR2 are GTSNPN and SVGIG (reference sequence). The CDR3 sequence: CAWTTGETQYF. CDR3 DNA: TGTGCCTGGACTACCGGAGAGACCCAGTACTTC.

This rearrangement joins TRBV19 to TRBJ2-7, with 8 nucleotides matching TRBD2. Germline trimming cut 5 bases from V and 7 bases from J; bases unmatched to any gene: 7. Germline CDR1 is LNHDA and CDR2 is SQIVND (reference sequence). The CDR3 consists of 13 residues. The CDR3 is CASSPGGPEEQYF. In DNA, the CDR3 is TGTGCCAGTAGTCCGGGAGGGCCGGAAGAGCAGTACTTC.

Remarks on this clone: The junction differs from germline at one of its ends, possibly a read error. The CDR3 reads CASSSTGYRNSQYF. The CDR3 nucleotides are TGTGCCAGCAGCTCAACAGGGTATAGAAACAGTCAGTACTTC. This chain connects TRBV6-5 to TRBJ2-4; D may be TRBD1 (6 bases). The CDR3 is 14 amino acids. Germline CDR1 is MNHEY and CDR2 is SVGAGI.

In its sample, this clone was seen once. The V call is TRBV5-1, the J call TRBJ1-1, with TRBD1 matching over 9 bases. Trimming cost V 4 bases and J 8 bases; bases outside gene matches: 12. Germline CDR1 is SGHRS and CDR2 is YFSETQ. The CDR3 totals 15 residues. Here the CDR3 DNA reads TGCGCCAGCAGCACGGGACAGGGAGGGGGACCAGAAGCTTTCTTT. Encoded protein: CASSTGQGGGPEAFF.

For this clone: The junction shows a germline mismatch at one end, possibly a read error. The same CDR3 is also encoded by other DNA sequences in this sample. The chain couples TRBV28 to TRBJ2-5; D perhaps matches TRBD2 (6 bases). This CDR3 has 14 residues. Germline loops: CDR1 MDHEN, CDR2 SYDVKM. CDR3 region: CASSLGGDQETQYF. CDR3 DNA: TGTGCCAGCAGTTTAGGAGGGGACCAGGAGACCCAGTACTTC.

The chain links TRBV10-3 to TRBJ1-1, with D unresolved. CDR3 length equals 13 residues. Germline lookup yields CDR1 ENHRY and CDR2 SYGVKD. With 3 bases removed from V and 2 bases from J, the gap between germline ends came to 7 bases. The CDR3 loop is CAISDSGNTEAFF. DNA of the CDR3: TGTGCCATCAGTGACTCGGGAAACACTGAAGCTTTCTTT.

To note about this clone: An end of the junction differs from the germline gene, which may be a read error. V usage is TRBV7-9 and J usage is TRBJ1-2; 7 bases align to TRBD1. The CDR3 contains 16 residues. Germline CDR1 reads SEHNR; CDR2 reads FQNEAQ (reference sequence). Here the CDR3 DNA reads TGTTCCAGCAGCCCACTCCCGGGACAGCCTAACTATGGCTACACCTTC. Its protein product is CSSSPLPGQPNYGYTF.

This sequence joins TRBV11-2 and TRBJ2-1; 11 bases fit TRBD2. The V gene end was trimmed by 5 bases and the J gene end by 9 bases; junction bases not matched to a gene: 9. Germline values: CDR1 SGHAT, CDR2 FQNNGV. This CDR3 region has 15 residues. CDR3 residues: CASSPQLAGVSEQFF. The CDR3 bases are TGTGCCAGCAGCCCCCAACTAGCGGGAGTCAGTGAGCAGTTCTTC.

The chain has TRBV14 and TRBJ1-1; D gene uncertain. V was shortened by 1 base and J by 5 bases, with 11 bases between the two germline ends. The V gene's germline CDR1 is SGHDN and CDR2 FVKESK. The length of the CDR3 is 14 residues. The CDR3: CASSQVAGMTEAFF. In DNA form, the CDR3 reads TGTGCCAGCAGCCAAGTGGCGGGGATGACTGAAGCTTTCTTT.

The rearrangement uses TRBV28 and TRBJ2-7, with D perhaps TRBD1 (5 bases). This CDR3 has 12 residues. V lost 3 bases and J 7 bases, leaving 10 bases between the germline ends. The germline V gene encodes CDR1 MDHEN and CDR2 SYDVKM. CDR3 sequence (DNA): TGTGCCAGCAGTTTTAGGGGAAGGGAGCAGTACTTC. Its translation: CASSFRGREQYF.

The V call is TRBV7-3, the J call TRBJ2-2; 9 positions agree with TRBD1. V dropped 4 bases and J dropped 3; count of bases not matched to a gene: 3. CDR3 size: 15 residues. Germline assignment: CDR1 SGHTA and CDR2 FQGTGA. CDR3 DNA: TGTGCCAGCAGCTCTGGGGACAGGGACACCGGGGAGCTGTTTTTT. Translated: CASSSGDRDTGELFF.

This clone has only one observation. The V call is TRBV4-1, the J call TRBJ1-1; D is ambiguous. V was pared by 2 bases and J by 11 bases, with 15 bases between. Germline values: CDR1 MGHRA, CDR2 YSYEKL. The CDR3 is made up of 13 amino acids. The CDR3 DNA sequence: TGCGCCAGCAGCCAATACGTCGAGGGCGCGGCTTTCTTT. Translated, it gives CASSQYVEGAAFF.